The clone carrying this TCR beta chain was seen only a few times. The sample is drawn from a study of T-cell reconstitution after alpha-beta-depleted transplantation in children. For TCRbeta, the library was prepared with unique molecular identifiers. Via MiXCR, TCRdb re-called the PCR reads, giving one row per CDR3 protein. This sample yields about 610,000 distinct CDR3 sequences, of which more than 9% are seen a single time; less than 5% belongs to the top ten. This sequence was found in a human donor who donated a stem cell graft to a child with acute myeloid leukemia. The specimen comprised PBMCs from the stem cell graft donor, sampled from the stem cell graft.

CDR3 nucleotides: TGCAGTGCTCCTAGGAGGGCCCAAGATACGCAGTATTTT. Its translation: CSAPRRAQDTQYF. The V and J genes are TRBV20-1 and TRBJ2-3; D may be TRBD2 (6 bases). CDR3 length equals 13 residues. Trimming took 5 bases from V and 5 from J, leaving 14 bases between them. Germline-derived CDR1 and CDR2 are DFQATT and SNEGSKA (reference sequence).